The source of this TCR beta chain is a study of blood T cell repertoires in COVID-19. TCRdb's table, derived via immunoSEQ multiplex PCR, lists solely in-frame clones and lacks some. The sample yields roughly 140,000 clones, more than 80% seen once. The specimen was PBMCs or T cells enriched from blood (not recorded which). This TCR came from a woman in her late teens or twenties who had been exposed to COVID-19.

CDR3 DNA sequence: TGCGCCAGCAGCCCGCGACAGGGACTTAATGAAAAACTGTTTTTT. Translating gives CASSPRQGLNEKLFF. The chain is built from TRBV4-3 and TRBJ1-4; TRBD1 matches at 7 bases. Germline-derived CDR1 and CDR2 are LGHNA and YSLEER. CDR3 size: 15 residues. The V and J ends lost 4 bases and 4 bases, in that order; junction bases with no gene match: 6.